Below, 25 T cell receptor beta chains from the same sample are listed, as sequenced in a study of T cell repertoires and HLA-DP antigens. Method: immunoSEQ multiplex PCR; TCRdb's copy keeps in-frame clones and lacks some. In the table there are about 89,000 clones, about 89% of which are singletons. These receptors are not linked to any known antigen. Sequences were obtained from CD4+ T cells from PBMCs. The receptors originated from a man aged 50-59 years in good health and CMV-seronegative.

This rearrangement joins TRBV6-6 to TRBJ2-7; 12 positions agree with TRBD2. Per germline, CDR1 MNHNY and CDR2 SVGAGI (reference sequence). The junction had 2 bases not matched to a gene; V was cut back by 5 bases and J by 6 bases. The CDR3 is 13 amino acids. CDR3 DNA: TGTGCCAGCAGTGCACTAGCGGGGGGCGAGCAGTACTTC. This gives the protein CASSALAGGEQYF.

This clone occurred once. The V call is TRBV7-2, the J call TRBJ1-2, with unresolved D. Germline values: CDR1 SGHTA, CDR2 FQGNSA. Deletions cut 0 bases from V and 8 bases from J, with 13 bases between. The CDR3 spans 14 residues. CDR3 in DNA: TGTGCCAGCAGCTTAGCGTCGGTATCGGGGGGCTACACCTTC. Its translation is CASSLASVSGGYTF.

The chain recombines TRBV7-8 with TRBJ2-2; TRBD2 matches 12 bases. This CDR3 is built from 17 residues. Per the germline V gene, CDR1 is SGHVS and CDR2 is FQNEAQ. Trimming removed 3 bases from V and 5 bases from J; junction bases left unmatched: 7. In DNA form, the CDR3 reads TGTGCCAGCAGCTTTGACCCTAGCGGGAGGGCGACCGGGGAGCTGTTTTTT. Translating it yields CASSFDPSGRATGELFF.

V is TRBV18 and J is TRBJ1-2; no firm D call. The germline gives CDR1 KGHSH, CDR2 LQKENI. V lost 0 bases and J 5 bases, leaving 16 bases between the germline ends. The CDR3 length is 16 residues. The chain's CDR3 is CASSPPVSLTRYGYTF. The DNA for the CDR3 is TGTGCCAGCTCACCACCGGTTAGTCTTACCCGATATGGCTACACCTTC.

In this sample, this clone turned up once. CDR3 DNA: TGTGCCAGCGCCCTGACAGGGCGCACAGATACGCAGTATTTT. Translating it yields CASALTGRTDTQYF. The V call is TRBV27, the J call TRBJ2-3, with TRBD1 matching 7 bases. The junction had 6 bases not matched to a gene; V was cut back by 8 bases and J by 1 base. Germline lookup yields CDR1 MNHEY and CDR2 SMNVEV (reference sequence). The CDR3 consists of 14 residues.

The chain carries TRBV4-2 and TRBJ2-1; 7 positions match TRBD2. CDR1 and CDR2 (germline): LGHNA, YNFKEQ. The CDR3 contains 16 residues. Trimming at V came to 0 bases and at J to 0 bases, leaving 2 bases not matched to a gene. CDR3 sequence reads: CASSQEAGSSYNEQFF. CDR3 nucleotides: TGTGCCAGCAGCCAAGAAGCGGGGAGCTCCTACAATGAGCAGTTCTTC.

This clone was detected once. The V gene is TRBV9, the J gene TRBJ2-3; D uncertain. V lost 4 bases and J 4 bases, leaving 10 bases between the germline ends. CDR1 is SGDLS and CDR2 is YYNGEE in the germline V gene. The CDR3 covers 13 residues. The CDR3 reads CASSLHPPDTQYF. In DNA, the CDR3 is TGTGCCAGCAGCCTTCACCCCCCAGATACGCAGTATTTT.

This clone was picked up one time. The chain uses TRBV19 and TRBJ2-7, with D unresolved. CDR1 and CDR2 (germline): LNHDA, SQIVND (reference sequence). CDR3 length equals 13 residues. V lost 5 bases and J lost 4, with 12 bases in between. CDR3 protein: CASSSRRAYEQYF. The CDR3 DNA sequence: TGTGCCAGTAGTTCCCGGCGAGCGTACGAGCAGTACTTC.

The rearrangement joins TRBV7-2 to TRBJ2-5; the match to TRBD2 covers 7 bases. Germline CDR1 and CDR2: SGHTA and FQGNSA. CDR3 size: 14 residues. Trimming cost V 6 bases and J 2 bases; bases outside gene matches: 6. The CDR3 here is CASRPTGRQETQYF. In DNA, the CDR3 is TGTGCCAGCAGACCCACCGGGAGGCAAGAGACCCAGTACTTC.

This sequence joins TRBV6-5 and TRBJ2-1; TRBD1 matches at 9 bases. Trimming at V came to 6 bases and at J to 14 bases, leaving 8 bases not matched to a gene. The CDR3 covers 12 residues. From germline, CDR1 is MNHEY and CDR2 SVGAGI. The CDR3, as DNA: TGTGCCAGCAGCGAGGCCGGGACAGGGAAGTTCTTC. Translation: CASSEAGTGKFF.

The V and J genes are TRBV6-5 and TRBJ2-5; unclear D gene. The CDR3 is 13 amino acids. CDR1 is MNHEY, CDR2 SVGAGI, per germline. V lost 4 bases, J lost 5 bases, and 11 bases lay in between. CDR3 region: CASSFSLRETQYF. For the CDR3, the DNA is TGTGCCAGCAGTTTTTCTTTGAGGGAGACCCAGTACTTC.

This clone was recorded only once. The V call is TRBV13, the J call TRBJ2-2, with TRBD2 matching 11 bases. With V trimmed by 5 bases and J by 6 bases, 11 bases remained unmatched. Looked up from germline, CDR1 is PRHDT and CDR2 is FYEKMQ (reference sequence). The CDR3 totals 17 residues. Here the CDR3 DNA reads TGTGCCAGCAGCCAAGAAATTAGCGGGAGGGCCGCCGGGGAGCTGTTTTTT. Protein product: CASSQEISGRAAGELFF.

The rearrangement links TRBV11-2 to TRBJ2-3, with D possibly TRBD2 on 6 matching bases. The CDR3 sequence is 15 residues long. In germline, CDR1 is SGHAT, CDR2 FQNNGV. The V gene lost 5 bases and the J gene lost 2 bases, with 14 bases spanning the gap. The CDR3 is CASSVDGGATDTQYF. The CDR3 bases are TGTGCCAGCAGCGTGGACGGGGGAGCCACAGATACGCAGTATTTT.

The CDR3 loop reads CASSDVQGYEQYF. The CDR3 DNA follows: TGTGCCAGCAGTGATGTTCAGGGCTACGAGCAGTACTTC. The chain links TRBV2 to TRBJ2-7; TRBD1 might be the D (5 bases). CDR3 length: 13 amino acids. Looked up from germline, CDR1 is SNHLY and CDR2 is FYNNEI. With 3 bases removed from V and 3 bases from J, the gap between germline ends came to 9 bases.

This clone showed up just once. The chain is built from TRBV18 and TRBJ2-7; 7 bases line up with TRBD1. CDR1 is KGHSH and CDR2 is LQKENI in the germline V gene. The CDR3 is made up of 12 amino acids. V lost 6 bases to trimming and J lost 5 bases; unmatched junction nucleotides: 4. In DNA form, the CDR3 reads TGTGCCAGCTCCCGACAGGGAGACGAGCAGTACTTC. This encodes CASSRQGDEQYF.

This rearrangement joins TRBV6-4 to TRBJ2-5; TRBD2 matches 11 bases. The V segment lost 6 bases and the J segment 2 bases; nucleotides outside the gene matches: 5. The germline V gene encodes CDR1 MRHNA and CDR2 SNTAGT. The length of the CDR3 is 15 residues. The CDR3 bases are TGTGCCAGCAGCAAATTAGCGGGAGGGCAAGAGACCCAGTACTTC. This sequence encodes CASSKLAGGQETQYF.

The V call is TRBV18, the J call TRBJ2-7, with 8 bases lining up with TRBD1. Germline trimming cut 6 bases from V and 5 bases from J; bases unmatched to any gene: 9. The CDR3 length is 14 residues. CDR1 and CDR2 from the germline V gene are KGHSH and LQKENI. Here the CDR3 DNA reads TGTGCCAGCTCCCTCGGACAGGGTTTAGACGAGCAGTACTTC. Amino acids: CASSLGQGLDEQYF.

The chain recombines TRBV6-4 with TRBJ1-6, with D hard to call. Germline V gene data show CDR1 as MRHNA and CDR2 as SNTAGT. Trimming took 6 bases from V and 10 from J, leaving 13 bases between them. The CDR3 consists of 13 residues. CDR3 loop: CASSPTLQSPLHF. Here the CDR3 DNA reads TGTGCCAGCAGCCCCACATTGCAATCACCCCTCCACTTT.

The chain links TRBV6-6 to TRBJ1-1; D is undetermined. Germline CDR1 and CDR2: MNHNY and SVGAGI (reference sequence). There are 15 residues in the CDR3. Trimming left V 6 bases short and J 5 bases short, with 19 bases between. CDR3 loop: CASSPAAPAGTEAFF. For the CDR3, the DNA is TGTGCCAGCAGCCCTGCAGCCCCGGCCGGAACTGAAGCTTTCTTT.

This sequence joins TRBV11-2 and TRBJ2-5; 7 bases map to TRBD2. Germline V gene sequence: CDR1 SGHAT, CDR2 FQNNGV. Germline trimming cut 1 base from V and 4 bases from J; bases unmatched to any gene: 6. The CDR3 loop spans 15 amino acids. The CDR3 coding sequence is TGTGCCAGCAGCTTAGTGCGGGGGAGGGGAGAGACCCAGTACTTC. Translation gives CASSLVRGRGETQYF.

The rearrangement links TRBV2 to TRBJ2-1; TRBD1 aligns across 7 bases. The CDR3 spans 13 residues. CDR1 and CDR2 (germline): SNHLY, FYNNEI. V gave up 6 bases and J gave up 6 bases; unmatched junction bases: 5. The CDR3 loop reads CASSQDRINEQFF. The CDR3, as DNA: TGTGCCAGCAGCCAGGACAGGATCAATGAGCAGTTCTTC.

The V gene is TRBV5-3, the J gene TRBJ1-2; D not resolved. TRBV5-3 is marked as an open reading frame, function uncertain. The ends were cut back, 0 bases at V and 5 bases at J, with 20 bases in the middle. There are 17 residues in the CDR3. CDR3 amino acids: CARSLANSSTPCYGYTF. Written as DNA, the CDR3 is TGTGCCAGAAGCTTGGCCAACAGCTCTACCCCCTGTTATGGCTACACCTTC.

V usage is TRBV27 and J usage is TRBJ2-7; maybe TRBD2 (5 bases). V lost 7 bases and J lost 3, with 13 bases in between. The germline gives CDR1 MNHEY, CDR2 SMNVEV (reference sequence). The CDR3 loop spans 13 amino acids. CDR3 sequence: CASKRGEGYEQYF. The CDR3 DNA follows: TGTGCCAGCAAACGGGGAGAGGGCTACGAGCAGTACTTC.

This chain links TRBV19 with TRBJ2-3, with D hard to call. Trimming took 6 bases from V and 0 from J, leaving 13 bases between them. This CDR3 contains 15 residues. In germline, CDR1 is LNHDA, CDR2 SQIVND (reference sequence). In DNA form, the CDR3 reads TGTGCCAGTAGACTAAGCGTAGCTAGCACAGATACGCAGTATTTT. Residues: CASRLSVASTDTQYF.

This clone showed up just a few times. CDR3 in DNA: TGTGCCAGCAGCTTAGTATTTGAAGATACGCAGTATTTT. It codes for CASSLVFEDTQYF. The V and J genes are TRBV7-2 and TRBJ2-3; no clear D gene. CDR1 is SGHTA and CDR2 is FQGNSA in the germline V gene. The CDR3 covers 13 residues. V shed 1 base and J shed 5 bases, with 7 bases lying between them.